Presented here are 4 T cell receptor beta chains from one specimen sequenced in a study of tumor-infiltrating lymphocytes in primary liver carcinoma. In addition to blood RNA drawn from unsorted whole blood, germline DNA was extracted. With 400 to 550 ng total RNA as template and a constant-region primer, TCR beta cDNA was made. What produced the TCR beta libraries was three nested multiplex PCR rounds using slightly modified ARM-PCR. The opening two PCR rounds, around 11 cycles each, paired TRBV1-TRBV30 forward primers with a C-beta reverse primer. TCRdb processed the multiplex PCR reads anew with MiXCR; each CDR3 protein has one entry. The sample lists 300,000 to 350,000 distinct CDR3 sequences, approximately 64% occurring once. Sequencing input: peripheral blood. The receptors derive from a middle-aged man with primary liver carcinoma and hepatitis B virus infection.

On this clonotype itself: This may be a read error, as it is one base from a much larger clone. This chain uses TRBV12-3 or TRBV12-4 with TRBJ1-2; the D is unclear. There are 14 residues in the CDR3. V shed 8 bases and J shed 1 base, with 14 bases lying between them. CDR3 sequence: CASRHRTYNYGYTF. Here the CDR3 DNA reads TGTGCCAGCCGTCACCGGACGTATAACTATGGCTACACCTTC.

This clonotype appeared many times. V usage is TRBV29-1 and J usage is TRBJ2-7, with D perhaps given as TRBD1 or TRBD2 (5 bases each). Trimming removed 0 bases at V and 7 bases at J, with 7 bases between. Germline V gene data show CDR1 as SQVTM and CDR2 as ANQGSEA. The CDR3 length is 11 residues. The CDR3 region is CSVEDEGEQYF. The CDR3 DNA sequence: TGCAGCGTTGAAGATGAGGGGGAGCAGTACTTC.

The chain employs TRBV6-6 and TRBJ1-6; D is perhaps TRBD1 (5 bases). This CDR3 has 13 residues. Germline V gene lookup returns CDR1 MNHNY and CDR2 SVGAGI (reference sequence). Deletions cut 5 bases from V and 9 bases from J, with 11 bases between. The CDR3 sequence is CASSNTGISPLHF. In DNA, the CDR3 is TGTGCCAGCAGTAATACAGGAATTTCACCCCTCCACTTT.

This chain links TRBV11-2 with TRBJ1-1; D is perhaps TRBD1 (6 bases). With 10 bases removed from V and 6 bases from J, the gap between germline ends came to 21 bases. This CDR3 comprises 14 residues. Germline V gene data show CDR1 as SGHAT and CDR2 as FQNNGV. The CDR3 region has the DNA TGTGCCAACATCTTACAAGGGGGTAAATCTGAAGCTTTCTTT. This gives the protein CANILQGGKSEAFF.